One T cell receptor beta chain is described in this entry. Its specificity is not known. In germline, CDR1 is SGHDN, CDR2 FVKESK. J gave up 5 bases and V 4 bases, and 17 bases lay outside the gene matches. This CDR3 contains 17 residues. TCRdb passed the reads through MiXCR, listing each CDR3 protein once. The sample records about 69,000 distinct CDR3 sequences, around 20% being singletons. The source of the sample is a study of type 1 regulatory T cells. Study at large: An in vitro protocol generated T-allo10, a Tr1-enriched, alloantigen-specific CD4 T cell product. Regarding the study as a whole: Compared with non-type 1 regulatory T cells, type 1 regulatory T cells showed a more restricted TCR repertoire.

The sequenced sample was cultured type 1 regulatory T (Tr1) cells, either the whole culture or a sorted fraction (not recorded which). The sequence was collected from a human donor in good health. V gene TRBV14 combines with J gene TRBJ2-7; TRBD2 matches 7 bases. As DNA, the CDR3 is TGTGCCAGCAGCCTTCAAGAAATACGGCGGGAGCACGACGAGCAGTACTTC. Translation: CASSLQEIRREHDEQYF.